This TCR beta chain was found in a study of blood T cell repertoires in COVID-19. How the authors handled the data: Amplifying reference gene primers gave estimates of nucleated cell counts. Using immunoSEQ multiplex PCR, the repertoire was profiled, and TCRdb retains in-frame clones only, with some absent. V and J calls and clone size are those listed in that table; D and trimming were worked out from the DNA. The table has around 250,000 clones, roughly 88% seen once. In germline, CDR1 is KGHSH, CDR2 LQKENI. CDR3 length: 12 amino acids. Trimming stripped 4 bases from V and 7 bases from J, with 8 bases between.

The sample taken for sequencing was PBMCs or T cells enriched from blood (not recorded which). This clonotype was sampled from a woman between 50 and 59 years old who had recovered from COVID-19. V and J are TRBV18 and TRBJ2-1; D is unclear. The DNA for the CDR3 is TGTGCCAGCTCACAAAACTGGAATGAGCAGTTCTTC. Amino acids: CASSQNWNEQFF. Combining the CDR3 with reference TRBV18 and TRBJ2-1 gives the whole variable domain NAGVMQNPRHLVRRRGQEARLRCSPMKGHSHVYWYRQLPEEGLKFMVYLQKENIIDESGMPKERFSAEFPKEGPSILRIQQVVRGDSAAYFCASSQNWNEQFFGPGTRLTVL.